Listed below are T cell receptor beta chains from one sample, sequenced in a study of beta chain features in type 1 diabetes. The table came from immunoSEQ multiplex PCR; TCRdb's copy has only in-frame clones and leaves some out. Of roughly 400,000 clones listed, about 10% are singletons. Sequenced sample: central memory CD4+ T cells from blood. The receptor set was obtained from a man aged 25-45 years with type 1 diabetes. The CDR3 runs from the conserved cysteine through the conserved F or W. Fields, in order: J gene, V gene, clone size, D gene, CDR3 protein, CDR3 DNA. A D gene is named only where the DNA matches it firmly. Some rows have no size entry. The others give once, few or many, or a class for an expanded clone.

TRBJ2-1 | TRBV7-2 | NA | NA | CASSLSGYNEQFF | TGTGCCAGCAGCTTATCAGGATACAATGAGCAGTTCTTC
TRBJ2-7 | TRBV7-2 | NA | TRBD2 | CASSVKTSGSSYEQYF | TGTGCCAGCAGCGTCAAGACTAGCGGGAGTAGCTACGAGCAGTACTTC
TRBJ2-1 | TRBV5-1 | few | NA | CASFASSSYNEQFF | TGCGCCAGCTTCGCCTCGAGCTCCTACAATGAGCAGTTCTTC
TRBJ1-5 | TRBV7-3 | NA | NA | CASSLSTGDQPQHF | TGTGCCAGCAGCTTATCGACAGGCGATCAGCCCCAGCATTTT
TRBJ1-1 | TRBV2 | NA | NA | CASSEGQLTEAFF | TGTGCCAGCAGTGAAGGGCAGCTAACTGAAGCTTTCTTT
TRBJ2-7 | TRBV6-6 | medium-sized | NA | CASTLDGSYEQYF | TGTGCCAGCACCCTGGACGGTTCCTACGAGCAGTACTTC
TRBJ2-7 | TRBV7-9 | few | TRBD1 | CASSARDSYEQYF | TGTGCCAGCAGCGCCCGGGACAGCTACGAGCAGTACTTC
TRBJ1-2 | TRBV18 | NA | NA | CASSPPARYYGYTF | TGTGCCAGCTCACCACCTGCAAGGTACTATGGCTACACCTTC
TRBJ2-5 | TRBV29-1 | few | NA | CSVGLGGGSQETQYF | TGCAGCGTTGGACTAGGGGGCGGAAGCCAAGAGACCCAGTACTTC
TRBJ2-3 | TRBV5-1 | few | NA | CASSISGTTDTQYF | TGCGCCAGCAGCATTAGCGGAACCACAGATACGCAGTATTTT
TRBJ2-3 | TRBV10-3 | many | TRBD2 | CAISRSSGKVGNTQYF | TGTGCCATCAGTCGATCCAGCGGGAAGGTCGGTAATACGCAGTATTTT
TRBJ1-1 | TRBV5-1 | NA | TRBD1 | CASSPGQGPEAFF | TGCGCCAGCAGCCCAGGACAGGGGCCTGAAGCTTTCTTT
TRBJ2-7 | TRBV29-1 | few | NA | CSAGRGYSYEQYF | TGCAGCGCCGGTAGGGGGTACTCCTACGAGCAGTACTTC
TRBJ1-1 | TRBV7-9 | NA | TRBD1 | CASSQGQGNTEAFF | TGTGCCAGCAGCCAAGGACAGGGGAACACTGAAGCTTTCTTT
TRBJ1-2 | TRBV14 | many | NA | CASSQGVNYGYTF | TGTGCCAGCAGCCAAGGGGTTAACTATGGCTACACCTTC
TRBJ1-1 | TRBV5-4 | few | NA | CASSLENQGGTEAFF | TGTGCCAGCAGCTTGGAAAACCAGGGAGGAACTGAAGCTTTCTTT
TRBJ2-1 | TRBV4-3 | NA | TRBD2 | CASSKSGTSGSHEQFF | TGCGCCAGCAGCAAATCCGGGACTAGCGGGTCCCATGAGCAGTTCTTC
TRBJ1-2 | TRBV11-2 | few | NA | CASSPSGYGYTF | TGTGCCAGCAGCCCCTCAGGATATGGCTACACCTTC
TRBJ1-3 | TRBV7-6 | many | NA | CASSLAQTMAGNTIYF | TGTGCCAGCAGCTTAGCTCAGACGATGGCTGGAAACACCATATATTTT
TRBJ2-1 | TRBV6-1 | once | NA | CASMISGSYNEQFF | TGTGCCAGTATGATATCTGGCTCCTACAATGAGCAGTTCTTC
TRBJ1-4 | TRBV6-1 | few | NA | CASSESVKGSATNEKLFF | TGTGCCAGCAGTGAATCGGTGAAGGGATCAGCAACTAATGAAAAACTGTTTTTT
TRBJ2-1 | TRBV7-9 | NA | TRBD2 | CASSTKRGGSYNEQFF | TGTGCCAGCAGCACAAAGCGGGGGGGCTCCTACAATGAGCAGTTCTTC
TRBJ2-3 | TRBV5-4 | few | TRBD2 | CASSLGASGPSTDTQYF | TGTGCCAGCAGCTTGGGAGCTAGCGGCCCTAGCACAGATACGCAGTATTTT
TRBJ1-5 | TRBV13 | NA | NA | CASSLGTDGQPQHF | TGTGCCAGCAGCTTAGGGACAGACGGTCAGCCCCAGCATTTT
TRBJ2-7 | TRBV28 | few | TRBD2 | CASSLPLSGRYEQYF | TGTGCCAGCAGTCTCCCCCTTAGCGGGAGGTACGAGCAGTACTTC
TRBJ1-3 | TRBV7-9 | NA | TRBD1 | CASSFRGQGGNTIYF | TGTGCCAGCAGCTTCAGGGGGCAGGGTGGAAACACCATATATTTT